These T cell receptor beta chains were read from a single sample in a study of control samples from healthy donors and cancer patients. Some clones are missing from TCRdb's copy, which holds only in-frame ones; the method was immunoSEQ multiplex PCR. The sample holds roughly 130,000 clones, 85% to 95% seen once. The material sequenced was PBMCs. These receptors were obtained from a man aged 50-59 years with head and neck cancer. CDR3s include the opening cysteine and the closing phenylalanine or tryptophan. A D gene is named only where the DNA matches it firmly. The size field is filled for only some rows; it gives once, few, many or a size class.

clone size: .; D gene: .; J gene: TRBJ2-7; V gene: TRBV13; CDR3 DNA: TGTGCCAGCAGCCCGGACGGTTCCTACGAGCAGTACTTC; CDR3 protein: CASSPDGSYEQYF
clone size: .; D gene: .; J gene: TRBJ2-5; V gene: TRBV18; CDR3 DNA: TGTGCCAGCTCACTAGATCATGACGAGACCCAGTACTTC; CDR3 protein: CASSLDHDETQYF
clone size: .; D gene: .; J gene: TRBJ2-7; V gene: TRBV6-6; CDR3 DNA: TGTGCCAGCAGTTACTCGCGGCCCTACGAGCAGTACTTC; CDR3 protein: CASSYSRPYEQYF
clone size: .; D gene: TRBD1; J gene: TRBJ2-1; V gene: TRBV24-1; CDR3 DNA: TGTGCCAGCAGACAGGGGGCGAATGCTGAGCAGTTCTTC; CDR3 protein: CASRQGANAEQFF
clone size: few; D gene: TRBD2; J gene: TRBJ2-6; V gene: TRBV4-2; CDR3 DNA: TGTGCCAGCAGCCAAGATTCAGCGGGGGGTTTCTCTGGGGCCAACGTCCTGACTTTC; CDR3 protein: CASSQDSAGGFSGANVLTF
clone size: .; D gene: TRBD1; J gene: TRBJ1-4; V gene: TRBV6-5; CDR3 DNA: TGTGCCAGCAGAGGGGGACAGGCCTTTAATGAAAAACTGTTTTTT; CDR3 protein: CASRGGQAFNEKLFF
clone size: .; D gene: TRBD1; J gene: TRBJ1-5; V gene: TRBV2; CDR3 DNA: TGTGCCAGCAGTGAATGGGTAGGGGGCGGGTTAGGGCAGCCCCAGCATTTT; CDR3 protein: CASSEWVGGGLGQPQHF
clone size: .; D gene: TRBD2; J gene: TRBJ2-2; V gene: TRBV9; CDR3 DNA: TGTGCCAGCAGCGGAACTAGCGGGGGGGCCGGCGGGGAGCTGTTTTTT; CDR3 protein: CASSGTSGGAGGELFF
clone size: .; D gene: TRBD1; J gene: TRBJ1-1; V gene: TRBV3-1/TRBV3-2; CDR3 DNA: TGTGCCAGCAGCCAACGTGGACAGGGGTCCCTTGAAGCTTTCTTT; CDR3 protein: CASSQRGQGSLEAFF
clone size: .; D gene: .; J gene: TRBJ2-2; V gene: TRBV30; CDR3 DNA: TGTGCCTGGATCAGAGGGCCGTTGTATACGAACACCGGGGAGCTGTTTTTT; CDR3 protein: CAWIRGPLYTNTGELFF
clone size: .; D gene: .; J gene: TRBJ2-3; V gene: TRBV28; CDR3 DNA: TGTGCCAGCAGTTTGGGAAACACAGATACGCAGTATTTT; CDR3 protein: CASSLGNTDTQYF
clone size: .; D gene: TRBD2; J gene: TRBJ2-2; V gene: TRBV7-2; CDR3 DNA: TGTGCCAGCAGCTTAACTAGCGGGGGGGTGAACACCGGGGAGCTGTTTTTT; CDR3 protein: CASSLTSGGVNTGELFF
clone size: .; D gene: .; J gene: TRBJ1-1; V gene: TRBV12-3/TRBV12-4; CDR3 DNA: TGTGCCAGCAGTTTAGCGGTAACAATTGGAGCTTTCTTT; CDR3 protein: CASSLAVTIGAFF
clone size: .; D gene: TRBD1; J gene: TRBJ2-5; V gene: TRBV5-4; CDR3 DNA: TGTGCCAGCAGCAAGGGGACAGGGGTGGGAGAGACCCAGTACTTC; CDR3 protein: CASSKGTGVGETQYF
clone size: .; D gene: .; J gene: TRBJ1-1; V gene: TRBV7-3; CDR3 DNA: TGTGCCAGCAGCTTAAGCGGGGTTACGAACACTGAAGCTTTCTTT; CDR3 protein: CASSLSGVTNTEAFF
clone size: .; D gene: .; J gene: TRBJ1-2; V gene: TRBV5-4; CDR3 DNA: TGTGCCAGCAGCACAATGTGGGACTCTGGCTACACCTTC; CDR3 protein: CASSTMWDSGYTF
clone size: .; D gene: TRBD2; J gene: TRBJ2-5; V gene: TRBV14; CDR3 DNA: TGTGCCAGCAGCCAAGACATAGCGGGGGGCCAAGAGACCCAGTACTTC; CDR3 protein: CASSQDIAGGQETQYF
clone size: .; D gene: .; J gene: TRBJ2-3; V gene: TRBV12-3/TRBV12-4; CDR3 DNA: TGTGCCAGCAGTTCGGGGGCTAGGGATACGCAGTATTTT; CDR3 protein: CASSSGARDTQYF
clone size: .; D gene: .; J gene: TRBJ1-3; V gene: TRBV6-5; CDR3 DNA: TGTGCCAGCAGGAGGTCTATCGGGACTGGAAACACCATATATTTT; CDR3 protein: CASRRSIGTGNTIYF
clone size: .; D gene: TRBD2; J gene: TRBJ2-3; V gene: TRBV9; CDR3 DNA: TGTGCCAGCAGCGTTTCTAGCGGTGGCACAGATACGCAGTATTTT; CDR3 protein: CASSVSSGGTDTQYF
clone size: .; D gene: TRBD1; J gene: TRBJ1-5; V gene: TRBV6-2/TRBV6-3; CDR3 DNA: TGTGCCAGCAGTTACGTCAAACCGGGACAGGGCAATCAGCCCCAGCATTTT; CDR3 protein: CASSYVKPGQGNQPQHF
clone size: once; D gene: .; J gene: TRBJ1-6; V gene: TRBV2; CDR3 DNA: TGTGCCAGCAGTGAGTCGGGGAATAATTCACCCCTCCACTTT; CDR3 protein: CASSESGNNSPLHF
clone size: .; D gene: TRBD1; J gene: TRBJ2-5; V gene: TRBV6-5; CDR3 DNA: TGTGCCAGCAGTTACTCTGACAGGGGAAAAGAGACCCAGTACTTC; CDR3 protein: CASSYSDRGKETQYF
clone size: .; D gene: TRBD1; J gene: TRBJ1-1; V gene: TRBV4-1; CDR3 DNA: TGCGCCAGCAGCCTGGGACAGCTGAACACTGAAGCTTTCTTT; CDR3 protein: CASSLGQLNTEAFF
clone size: .; D gene: .; J gene: TRBJ1-5; V gene: TRBV15; CDR3 DNA: TGTGCCACATCTAAAGGCCTCAGTGGGCCCCAGCATTTT; CDR3 protein: CATSKGLSGPQHF
clone size: .; D gene: .; J gene: TRBJ2-6; V gene: TRBV11-3; CDR3 DNA: TGTGCCAGCAGCTTAGAAAGGCGGGGCTCTCGGAACTCTGGGGCCAACGTCCTGACTTTC; CDR3 protein: CASSLERRGSRNSGANVLTF
clone size: .; D gene: .; J gene: TRBJ1-5; V gene: TRBV6-6; CDR3 DNA: TGTGCCAGCAGTTATGAAGGAATCAATCAGCCCCAGCATTTT; CDR3 protein: CASSYEGINQPQHF